This T cell receptor beta chain was observed in a study of a mutant IDH1 vaccine in newly diagnosed glioma (dated by TCRdb to about 2021). General notes on the study: The roughly 30 treated patients were approximately 60% male and around 40% female, with a mean age of approximately 38 years. Prior to enrollment, patients had been given standard therapy consisting of radiotherapy alone, temozolomide alone, or radiochemotherapy with temozolomide, with the combination given to most patients. Peripheral blood samples were drawn at six visits, namely V03 (baseline), V05, V07, V10, V12 and V13. For exploratory analyses, longitudinal TCRB deep sequencing was carried out in about two dozen treated patients wherever samples were available. The paper's findings and limits, for the study overall: Pseudoprogression seemed to be unrelated to changes in the top peripheral T cell clonotypes found by TCRB sequencing. Immune responses induced by the vaccine were seen in around 93% of patients across multiple MHC alleles. It was noted by the authors that analyses of patient blood samples could not be reproduced owing to sample limitations. PBMC samples for TCRB deep sequencing were selected based on availability.

The library was built by means of the immunoSEQ multiplex PCR assay. Following the manufacturer's protocol, the hsTCRB Kit was used to amplify rearranged TCR beta chain sequences. TCRB libraries were sequenced on an Illumina MiSeq. Processing in the source paper ran as follows. The proprietary platform of the kit vendor was used for demultiplexing, trimming and gene mapping. What TCRdb holds here is the immuneACCESS table cut down to in-frame rearrangements. Part of the clones is not present; checked against another copy, under half of the missing clones reflect an unresolved V gene, and the others are unexplained. The D gene and trimming were derived from the DNA, and the V and J assignments and clone size from that table. The sample data list just under 95,000 clones, and about four fifths of these were observed just once. Less than 9.5% of the sample comes from the top ten. This clone appeared once. Which antigen it targets is not known. Base qualities were left out, and no much larger clone turns up one base away.

The CDR3 holds 16 amino acids from the cysteine to the phenylalanine. Only CDR3 DNA remains: 48 bases, in frame from the first base. CDR1 and CDR2, looked up from the germline V gene, are SGHDT and YYEEEE. Trimming costs V 1 base and J 7 bases, and their ends lie 18 bases apart. This specimen's time point label, interpreted: baseline, week 1 (first vaccination visit). The treatment or condition label, read with the paper, signifies: pre-vaccination baseline after standard-of-care therapy. Donors had newly diagnosed WHO grade 3 or 4 IDH1-mutant astrocytomas with loss of nuclear ATRX. The samples were drawn from NOA16, a multicentre, single-arm, open-label phase I trial in Germany that tested a mutant IDH1 peptide vaccine in humans for the first time. Visit V03 blood draws served as the baseline sample for immunogenicity testing. Genomic DNA for TCRB sequencing was extracted from EDTA blood using the DNeasy Blood and Tissue Kit.

The sequence links TRBV5-6 to TRBJ1-5; the D gene assignment is ambiguous. The sequence came from a man in his forties or fifties with glioma. Sample: PBMCs, taken from a glioma patient treated with radiotherapy, temozolomide or both. CDR3 loop: CASSLMEPQSIQPQHF. DNA sequence: TGTGCCAGCAGCTTGATGGAACCTCAATCTATCCAGCCCCAGCATTTT.